One and the same sample provided the 3 T cell receptor beta chains below, sequenced in a study of T-cell memory formation after mild COVID-19. TCRdb independently ran MiXCR on the 5' RACE reads; one entry per CDR3 protein. The data contain about 400,000 distinct CDR3 sequences, 23% of them singletons. Sequences were obtained from PBMCs or a T cell subset sorted from them (not recorded which). The receptors here all came from an adult woman who had mild COVID-19 (a few samples of this study predate the infection). Cell type and time point are not known.

This clonotype has more than one count but fewer than ten. The chain couples TRBV28 to TRBJ2-5; tentatively, D is TRBD2 (7 bases). With 3 bases removed from V and 5 bases from J, the gap between germline ends came to 16 bases. The CDR3 has 15 amino acids. Germline V lookup: CDR1 MDHEN, CDR2 SYDVKM. The CDR3 region has the DNA TGTGCCAGCAGTTTTCCAAGGGGGGGAGGGGAGACCCAGTACTTC. This encodes CASSFPRGGGETQYF.

The V call is TRBV4-1, the J call TRBJ1-2, with 7 bases lining up with TRBD1. CDR1 MGHRA and CDR2 YSYEKL come from the germline V gene. The CDR3 consists of 18 residues. The V segment lost 1 base and the J segment 4 bases; nucleotides outside the gene matches: 15. The CDR3 DNA reads TGCGCCAGCAGCCAAGCTTTACATCAGTGGGACAGAGGCTATGGCTACACCTTC. Translation gives CASSQALHQWDRGYGYTF.

This chain connects TRBV6-4 to TRBJ2-7; D gene uncertain. V lost 0 bases to trimming and J lost 0 bases, with 9 bases between them. Per germline, CDR1 MRHNA and CDR2 SNTAGT. The CDR3 totals 15 residues. In DNA, the CDR3 is TGTGCCAGCAGTGACTCGACTTGCGCCTCCTACGAGCAGTACTTC. Translated: CASSDSTCASYEQYF.